Below, 22 T cell receptor beta chains from the same sample are listed, as sequenced in a study of early T cells in non-severe SARS-CoV-2 infection. TCRdb itself ran the 5' RACE reads through MiXCR, one entry per CDR3 protein. The data contain about 83,000 distinct CDR3 sequences, over 9% of them singletons. Sequenced material: whole blood. These receptors were collected from an adult who was a healthcare worker with PCR-confirmed SARS-CoV-2 infection or an uninfected control (not recorded which).

The chain uses TRBV12-5 and TRBJ1-1, with TRBD1 matching over 7 bases. From germline, CDR1 is LGHNT and CDR2 FRNRAP. J was trimmed by 10 bases and V by 3 bases; bases with no gene match: 5. The CDR3 consists of 12 residues. The chain's CDR3 is CASGLQGKPAFF. CDR3 DNA sequence: TGTGCTAGTGGTTTACAGGGGAAACCAGCTTTCTTT.

The CDR3 reads CASSQSEAYEQYF. The CDR3 DNA follows: TGCGCCAGCAGCCAAAGCGAGGCCTACGAGCAGTACTTC. This chain links TRBV4-1 with TRBJ2-7; D gene ambiguous. The CDR3 length is 13 residues. The V and J ends lost 2 bases and 2 bases respectively, with 7 bases between them. The germline CDR1 and CDR2 sequences are MGHRA and YSYEKL.

This clonotype occurred a few times. The chain links TRBV11-2 to TRBJ2-7, with D possibly matching TRBD2 (6 bases). The CDR3 is 13 amino acids. Trimming stripped 8 bases from V and 1 base from J, with 12 bases between. Per germline, CDR1 SGHAT and CDR2 FQNNGV. In nucleotides, the CDR3 is TGTGCCAGCCGTCCAGCGGGTTCCTACGAGCAGTACTTC. Residues: CASRPAGSYEQYF.

The chain employs TRBV20-1 and TRBJ2-1; TRBD2 agrees at 7 bases. Trimming removed 1 base from V and 5 bases from J; junction bases left unmatched: 17. Germline CDR1 DFQATT, CDR2 SNEGSKA (reference sequence). The CDR3 runs to 18 residues. The CDR3 DNA is TGCAGTGCTAGAGGGGCCAGCGGGGCTCATCGACGTGACAATGAGCAGTTCTTC. Translation: CSARGASGAHRRDNEQFF.

A few counts support this clonotype. The rearrangement links TRBV5-4 to TRBJ2-5; D possibly uses TRBD1 or TRBD2 (5 bases each). From germline, CDR1 is SGHNT and CDR2 YYREEE (reference sequence). The V end was cut by 4 bases, the J end by 5 bases, with 15 bases between. There are 14 residues in the CDR3. This CDR3 is CASSPSQGAETQYF. The DNA of the CDR3 is TGTGCCAGCAGCCCCTCCCAGGGAGCCGAGACCCAGTACTTC.

This clonotype was detected a few times. The V call is TRBV27, the J call TRBJ2-7, with TRBD2 identical over 9 bases. There are 16 residues in the CDR3. Germline V gives CDR1 MNHEY, CDR2 SMNVEV (reference sequence). J lost 7 bases, V lost 7 bases, and 17 bases had no gene match. The CDR3 DNA follows: TGTGCCAGCACCCCCCCGGGCGGGAGGGATTTACAAGAGCAGTACTTC. As protein: CASTPPGGRDLQEQYF.

This clonotype was counted many times. This sequence joins TRBV10-3 and TRBJ1-1, with TRBD1 matching 7 bases. CDR3 length: 15 amino acids. Germline lookup yields CDR1 ENHRY and CDR2 SYGVKD. The V segment lost 0 bases and the J segment 2 bases; nucleotides outside the gene matches: 3. CDR3 protein: CAISESGTANTEAFF. The CDR3 DNA sequence: TGTGCCATCAGTGAGTCAGGGACAGCTAACACTGAAGCTTTCTTT.

This chain uses TRBV13 with TRBJ1-4, with a tentative D call TRBD1 (5 bases). Looked up from germline, CDR1 is PRHDT and CDR2 is FYEKMQ (reference sequence). This CDR3 comprises 15 residues. The V end was cut by 2 bases, the J end by 8 bases, with 15 bases between. The CDR3: CASSLMGGDGEKLFF. DNA of the CDR3: TGTGCCAGCAGCTTAATGGGAGGGGACGGGGAAAAACTGTTTTTT.

This clonotype has only a few counts. The rearrangement links TRBV30 to TRBJ2-3, with 8 bases identical to TRBD1. This CDR3 contains 14 residues. Germline-derived CDR1 and CDR2 are GTSNPN and SVGIG (reference sequence). J was trimmed by 1 base and V by 1 base; bases with no gene match: 1. The CDR3 DNA sequence: TGTGCCTGGAGTGCGACAGGGGGCACAGATACGCAGTATTTT. Its protein product is CAWSATGGTDTQYF. Supplemented by reference TRBV30 and TRBJ2-3, the full variable domain reads SQTIHQWPATLVQPVGSPLSLECTVEGTSNPNLYWYRQAAGRGLQLLFYSVGIGQISSEVPQNLSASRPQDRQFILSSKKLLLSDSGFYLCAWSATGGTDTQYFGPGTRLTVL.

J is TRBJ1-2 and V is TRBV20-1, with D possibly being TRBD1 (5 bases). The V gene's germline CDR1 is DFQATT and CDR2 SNEGSKA (reference sequence). This CDR3 has 13 residues. V was cut by 0 bases and J by 6 bases, with 11 bases left in between. DNA for the CDR3: TGCAGTGCTAGAGACCCCAGGGTTGATGGCTACACCTTC. Translated: CSARDPRVDGYTF.

The V and J genes are TRBV6-4 and TRBJ2-7; a weak D match, TRBD1 (6 bases). CDR1 is MRHNA, CDR2 SNTAGT, per germline. Trimming pared 3 bases from V and 3 bases from J, leaving 12 bases between. CDR3 length: 14 amino acids. CDR3 sequence (DNA): TGTGCCAGCAGTGAGCCGGGACAAAGCTACGAGCAGTACTTC. Translated, it gives CASSEPGQSYEQYF.

Note on this clonotype: One base away lies a much larger clone, so this may be a sequencing read error. This chain connects TRBV12-3 or TRBV12-4 to TRBJ2-4; 7 nucleotides line up with TRBD2. The CDR3 runs to 14 residues. The V and J ends lost 8 bases and 10 bases, in that order; junction bases with no gene match: 14. The CDR3: CASSCVGEGPIQYF. In nucleotides, the CDR3 is TGTGCCAGCTCCTGTGTGGGGGAGGGCCCAATTCAGTACTTC.

There are a few counts of this clonotype. The V call is TRBV6-1, the J call TRBJ1-1, with D possibly matching TRBD1 (6 bases). CDR3 length: 14 residues. The ends were cut back, 6 bases at V and 6 bases at J, with 17 bases in the middle. Germline V lookup: CDR1 MNHNS, CDR2 SASEGT. Here the CDR3 reads CASSLTRGAAEAFF. CDR3 nucleotide sequence: TGTGCCAGCAGCCTAACCAGGGGAGCAGCTGAAGCTTTCTTT.

This clonotype was detected a few times. V is TRBV4-2 and J is TRBJ1-3, with TRBD1 identical over 7 bases. Trimming removed 4 bases from V and 0 bases from J; junction bases left unmatched: 3. Germline V gene lookup returns CDR1 LGHNA and CDR2 YNFKEQ. The CDR3 extends over 15 amino acids. In nucleotides, the CDR3 is TGTGCCAGCAGCCTGGGGACAGACTCTGGAAACACCATATATTTT. As protein: CASSLGTDSGNTIYF.

The rearrangement uses TRBV20-1 and TRBJ2-5, with 9 bases identical to TRBD2. CDR1 is DFQATT, CDR2 SNEGSKA, per germline (reference sequence). The CDR3 runs 14 residues. V was clipped by 3 bases and J by 5 bases; unmatched bases: 7. The CDR3 DNA follows: TGCAGTGCTAGTAGCGGGAGTGGGAGGGAGACCCAGTACTTC. It codes for CSASSGSGRETQYF.

This sequence joins TRBV20-1 and TRBJ1-5; D is unclear. The V and J ends lost 0 bases and 2 bases respectively, with 5 bases between them. The CDR3 covers 13 residues. In germline, CDR1 is DFQATT, CDR2 SNEGSKA (reference sequence). CDR3 nucleotide sequence: TGCAGTGCTAGAGATCTCGGCAATCAGCCCCAGCATTTT. Residues: CSARDLGNQPQHF.

This clonotype was seen more than once but under ten times. The rearrangement uses TRBV5-6 and TRBJ2-2, with TRBD1 identical over 9 bases. The V gene end was trimmed by 3 bases and the J gene end by 5 bases; junction bases not matched to a gene: 8. Per the germline V gene, CDR1 is SGHDT and CDR2 is YYEEEE. CDR3 length equals 16 residues. CDR3 sequence: CASSSGQGIGTGELFF. The CDR3 region has the DNA TGTGCCAGCAGCTCCGGACAGGGGATAGGGACCGGGGAGCTGTTTTTT.

V is TRBV20-1 and J is TRBJ2-7, with TRBD2 identical over 9 bases. CDR3 length: 14 residues. Germline CDR1 is DFQATT and CDR2 is SNEGSKA (reference sequence). With V trimmed by 3 bases and J by 2 bases, 5 bases remained unmatched. The DNA for the CDR3 is TGCAGTGCTAGTCCGGCGGGAGGGGCCTACGAGCAGTACTTC. Protein product: CSASPAGGAYEQYF.

This clonotype was counted a few times. The rearrangement links TRBV12-3 or TRBV12-4 to TRBJ1-1; 10 bases line up with TRBD1. V lost 6 bases, J lost 3 bases, and 10 bases stayed unmatched. CDR3 length: 16 amino acids. The chain's CDR3 is CASRPRWTGGDTEAFF. Here the CDR3 DNA reads TGTGCCAGCAGACCACGATGGACAGGGGGGGACACTGAAGCTTTCTTT.

This clonotype was observed many times. V gene TRBV20-1 combines with J gene TRBJ2-7; maybe TRBD2 (6 bases). Trimming removed 2 bases from V and 6 bases from J, with 26 bases in between. CDR1 DFQATT and CDR2 SNEGSKA come from the germline V gene (reference sequence). The CDR3 runs 17 residues. CDR3 nucleotide sequence: TGCAGTGCTAGATCCCCCGGGAGAGGCAAGCTAGTGGGCGAGCAGTACTTC. It yields the protein CSARSPGRGKLVGEQYF.

This clonotype was seen only a few times. The chain recombines TRBV5-1 with TRBJ1-1; D is undetermined. From germline, CDR1 is SGHRS and CDR2 YFSETQ. V was pared by 1 base and J by 0 bases, with 10 bases between. The CDR3 runs to 15 residues. The CDR3 loop is CASSLTPSLNTEAFF. Written as DNA, the CDR3 is TGCGCCAGCAGCTTGACCCCGAGCTTGAACACTGAAGCTTTCTTT.

In this sample, this clonotype turned up many times. This chain uses TRBV7-6 with TRBJ2-1, with 9 bases that match TRBD2. Losses at the gene ends were 6 bases for V and 5 bases for J; bases not matched to a gene: 11. CDR3 length: 16 amino acids. The germline gives CDR1 SGHVS, CDR2 FNYEAQ. The CDR3 is CASRGLSGRKNNEQFF. The CDR3 nucleotides are TGTGCCAGCAGGGGATTGAGCGGGAGGAAGAACAATGAGCAGTTCTTC.